This T cell receptor beta chain appears in the sequencing data of a study of shared clonotypes between healthy human individuals. Study context: Per-donor plates numbered three CD4 naive, three CD4 memory, two CD8 naive and one CD8 memory. Study-level points and caveats: Among donors, clonotype sharing was expected to be affected by sequencing depth.

In its sample, this clone was seen many times. Its specificity is not known. In the original analysis: In the immunoSEQ data, sequences were junction-only and lacked quality scores, so filtering differed. Clones were read by immunoSEQ multiplex PCR, and TCRdb kept only the in-frame ones, dropping some. V, J and clone size were drawn from that table, and D and trimming were deduced from the DNA. The sample shows 850,000 to 1,100,000 clones, around three quarters of them seen only once. CDR1 is MNHNY, CDR2 SVGAGI, per germline (reference sequence). V was shortened by 4 bases and J by 0 bases, with 9 bases between the two germline ends. The CDR3 has 14 amino acids. CD45RA+ naive and CD45RA-negative memory subsets were separated from CD4+ cells.

The receptor was derived from a man aged 18 to 30 in good health. Some clones in this sample may be carry-over from other donors' samples. Sequenced sample: memory CD4+ T cells from PBMCs. Subset meaning: CD45RA-negative fraction. This sequence joins TRBV6-6 and TRBJ1-1, with D possibly matching TRBD1 (5 bases). The CDR3 loop reads CASSLDTMNTEAFF. The DNA of the CDR3 is TGTGCCAGCAGTTTGGACACAATGAACACTGAAGCTTTCTTT.